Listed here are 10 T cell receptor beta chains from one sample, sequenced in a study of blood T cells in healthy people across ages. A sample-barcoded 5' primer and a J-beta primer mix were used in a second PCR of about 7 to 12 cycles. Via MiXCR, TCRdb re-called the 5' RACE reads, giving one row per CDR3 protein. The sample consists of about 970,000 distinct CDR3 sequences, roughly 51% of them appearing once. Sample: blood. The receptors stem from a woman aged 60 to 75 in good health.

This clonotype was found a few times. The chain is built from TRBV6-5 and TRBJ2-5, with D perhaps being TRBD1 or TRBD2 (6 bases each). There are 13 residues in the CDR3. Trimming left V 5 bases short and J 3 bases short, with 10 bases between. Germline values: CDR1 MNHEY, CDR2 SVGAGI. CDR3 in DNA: TGTGCCAGCAGTCACAGGGAGGAAGAGACCCAGTACTTC. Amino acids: CASSHREEETQYF.

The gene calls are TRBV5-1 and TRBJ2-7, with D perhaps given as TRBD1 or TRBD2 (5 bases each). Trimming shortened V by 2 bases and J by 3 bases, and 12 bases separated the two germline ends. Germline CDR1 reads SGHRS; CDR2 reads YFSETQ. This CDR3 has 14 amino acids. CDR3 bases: TGCGCCAGCAGCTTCAACCGGGACGACTACGAGCAGTACTTC. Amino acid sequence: CASSFNRDDYEQYF.

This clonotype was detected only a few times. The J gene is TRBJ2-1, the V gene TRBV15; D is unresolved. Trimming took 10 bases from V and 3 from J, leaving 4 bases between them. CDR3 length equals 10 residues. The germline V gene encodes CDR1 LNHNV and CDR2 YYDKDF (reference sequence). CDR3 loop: CAIDYNEQFF. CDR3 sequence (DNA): TGTGCCATCGACTACAATGAGCAGTTCTTC.

The CDR3 region has the DNA TGTGCCAGCAGTTTCGGGCTTCGGACGGGAAATACGCAGTATTTT. Translation: CASSFGLRTGNTQYF. This chain uses TRBV12-3 or TRBV12-4 with TRBJ2-3, with D possibly TRBD2 on 5 matching bases. The germline V and J ends were trimmed by 3 bases and 7 bases, with 17 bases remaining between them. The CDR3 runs to 15 residues.

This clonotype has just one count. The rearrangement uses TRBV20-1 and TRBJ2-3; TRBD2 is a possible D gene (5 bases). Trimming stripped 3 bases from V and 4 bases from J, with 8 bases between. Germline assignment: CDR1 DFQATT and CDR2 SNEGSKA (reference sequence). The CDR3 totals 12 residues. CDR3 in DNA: TGCAGTGCTAGCGGGAAAGCAGATACGCAGTATTTT. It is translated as CSASGKADTQYF.

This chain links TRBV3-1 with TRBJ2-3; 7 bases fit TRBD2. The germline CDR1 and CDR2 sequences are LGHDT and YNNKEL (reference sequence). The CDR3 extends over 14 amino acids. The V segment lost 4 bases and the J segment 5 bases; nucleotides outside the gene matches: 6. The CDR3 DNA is TGTGCCAGCAGCCCCAGCGGGGCAGGAGATACGCAGTATTTT. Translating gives CASSPSGAGDTQYF.

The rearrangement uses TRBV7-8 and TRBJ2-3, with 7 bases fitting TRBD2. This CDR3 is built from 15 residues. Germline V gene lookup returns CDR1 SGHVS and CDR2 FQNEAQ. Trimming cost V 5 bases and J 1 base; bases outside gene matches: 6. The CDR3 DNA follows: TGTGCCAGCAGCCCCTGGGGGGGACGCACAGATACGCAGTATTTT. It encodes CASSPWGGRTDTQYF.

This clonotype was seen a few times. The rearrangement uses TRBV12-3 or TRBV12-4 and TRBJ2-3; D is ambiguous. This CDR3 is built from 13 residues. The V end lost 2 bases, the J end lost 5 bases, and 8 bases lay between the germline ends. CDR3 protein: CASSLLGRDTQYF. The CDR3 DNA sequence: TGTGCCAGCAGTTTACTAGGAAGAGATACGCAGTATTTT.

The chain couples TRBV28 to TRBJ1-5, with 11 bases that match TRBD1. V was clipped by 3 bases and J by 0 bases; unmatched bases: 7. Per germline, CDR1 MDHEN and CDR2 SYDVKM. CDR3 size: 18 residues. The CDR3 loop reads CASSFMGQGVSSNQPQHF. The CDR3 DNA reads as TGTGCCAGCAGTTTTATGGGACAGGGGGTCAGTAGCAATCAGCCCCAGCATTTT. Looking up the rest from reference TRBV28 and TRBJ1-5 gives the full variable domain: DVKVTQSSRYLVKRTGEKVFLECVQDMDHENMFWYRQDPGLGLRLIYFSYDVKMKEKGDIPEGYSVSREKKERFSLILESASTNQTSMYLCASSFMGQGVSSNQPQHFGDGTRLSIL.

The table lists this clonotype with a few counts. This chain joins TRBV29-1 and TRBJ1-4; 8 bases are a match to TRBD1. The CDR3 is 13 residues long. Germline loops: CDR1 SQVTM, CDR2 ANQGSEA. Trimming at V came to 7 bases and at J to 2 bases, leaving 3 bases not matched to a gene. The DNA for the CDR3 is TGCAGCGGCCGGGACAGGACTAATGAAAAACTGTTTTTT. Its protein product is CSGRDRTNEKLFF.